What follows describes a single TCR beta chain. Its antigen is not identified. The data were obtained in a study of cytomegalovirus exposure and HLA in healthy donors. The wider study: Roughly 80 million unique TCRs from HLA-typed donors were held in an early data release. Study results and caveats: In a later analysis, HLA-associated beta chains showed higher expansion and lower generation probabilities than comparable chains. A list of 150 or so TCR beta chains associated with cytomegalovirus was given. With DRB1 most and HLA-C fewest, TCR association rates differed between HLA loci in a later analysis.

PCR primers comprised 60 Vbeta and 13 Jbeta primers. The data were produced by immunoSEQ multiplex PCR, yet TCRdb's version contains in-frame clones alone and is incomplete. The table shows under 200,000 clones, with roughly 80% occurring only once. The ends were cut back, 0 bases at V and 2 bases at J, with 10 bases in the middle. This CDR3 has 15 residues. In germline, CDR1 is MNHEY, CDR2 SVGAGI. The chain joins TRBV6-5 to TRBJ1-2; D remains ambiguous. The sequencing input was PBMCs. The source of this sequence is a man aged 18-30 years in good health and CMV-seronegative. The CDR3 nucleotides are TGTGCCAGCAGTTACTCTACACTCAGGAACTATGGCTACACCTTC. Its translation: CASSYSTLRNYGYTF.